The 2 T cell receptor beta chains listed next were all sequenced from one sample in a study of T cells after yellow fever vaccination. MiXCR was run by TCRdb on the 5' RACE reads, yielding one entry per CDR3 protein. The sample yields fewer than 150,000 distinct CDR3 sequences, roughly 7.2% seen once. The material was CD4+ T cells sorted from PBMCs, obtained about 49 days after the first yellow fever vaccination. These receptors all come from a young man who received the YFV17D yellow fever vaccine.

This clonotype was recorded at least ten times. J is TRBJ1-1 and V is TRBV3-1; a weak D match, TRBD1 (6 bases). Deletions cut 2 bases from V and 1 base from J, with 8 bases between. The germline V gene encodes CDR1 LGHDT and CDR2 YNNKEL (reference sequence). The CDR3 consists of 14 residues. CDR3 amino acids: CASSQWDKNTEAFF. CDR3 DNA sequence: TGTGCCAGCAGCCAATGGGACAAGAACACTGAAGCTTTCTTT.

There are many counts of this clonotype. The rearrangement links TRBV12-3 or TRBV12-4 to TRBJ2-7; no clear D. Trimming took off 3 bases at V and 6 bases at J, with 9 bases between the two ends. The CDR3 spans 12 residues. CDR3 in DNA: TGTGCCAGCAGTTTTACAAGGGTCGAGCAGTACGTC. Translated, it gives CASSFTRVEQYV.